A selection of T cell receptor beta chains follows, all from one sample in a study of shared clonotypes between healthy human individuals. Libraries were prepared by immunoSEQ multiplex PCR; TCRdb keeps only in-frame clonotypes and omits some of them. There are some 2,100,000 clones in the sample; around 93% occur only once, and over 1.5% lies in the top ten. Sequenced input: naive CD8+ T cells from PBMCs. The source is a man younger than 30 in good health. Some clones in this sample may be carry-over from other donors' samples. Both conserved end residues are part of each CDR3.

CDR3aa: CASSPLRDRANEQFF
v_gene: TRBV28
j_gene: TRBJ2-1

CDR3aa: CASSISGGHEQYF
v_gene: TRBV19
j_gene: TRBJ2-7

CDR3aa: CASSVVRGASWNEQFF
v_gene: TRBV9
j_gene: TRBJ2-1

CDR3aa: CASSSGTTRTDTQYF
v_gene: TRBV7-2
j_gene: TRBJ2-3

CDR3aa: CASSRDRSTDTQYF
v_gene: TRBV5-1
j_gene: TRBJ2-3

CDR3aa: CASSAYGLGSYNEQFF
v_gene: TRBV6-6
j_gene: TRBJ2-1

CDR3aa: CASSLRAGAEQYF
v_gene: TRBV5-1
j_gene: TRBJ2-7

CDR3aa: CASRGAGGHRSYNEQFF
v_gene: TRBV28
j_gene: TRBJ2-1

CDR3aa: CASSLSVESSYEQYF
v_gene: TRBV27
j_gene: TRBJ2-7

CDR3aa: CASSISNTEAFF
v_gene: TRBV18
j_gene: TRBJ1-1

CDR3aa: CASTLGGNGYTF
v_gene: TRBV6-1
j_gene: TRBJ1-2

CDR3aa: CASSHNQETQYF
v_gene: TRBV14
j_gene: TRBJ2-5

CDR3aa: CASSPLGGHPFYEQYF
v_gene: TRBV28
j_gene: TRBJ2-7

CDR3aa: CASSPLAGSTDTQYF
v_gene: TRBV9
j_gene: TRBJ2-3

CDR3aa: CASSLVVAGGPINEQFF
v_gene: TRBV5-1
j_gene: TRBJ2-1

CDR3aa: CASSWGSGTEAFF
v_gene: TRBV27
j_gene: TRBJ1-1

CDR3aa: CASSPRRVSTTGELFF
v_gene: TRBV11-3
j_gene: TRBJ2-2

CDR3aa: CASSTGTGVTGELFF
v_gene: TRBV18
j_gene: TRBJ2-2

CDR3aa: CSVERTGPAQYF
v_gene: TRBV29-1
j_gene: TRBJ2-5

CDR3aa: CAAALQDRAPNEQFF
v_gene: TRBV30
j_gene: TRBJ2-1

CDR3aa: CSVWNQGRYYGYTF
v_gene: TRBV29-1
j_gene: TRBJ1-2

CDR3aa: CASSYASGRANEQFF
v_gene: TRBV6-6
j_gene: TRBJ2-1

CDR3aa: CASSLYRSSYEQYF
v_gene: TRBV28
j_gene: TRBJ2-7

CDR3aa: CASSLGQGKTEAFF
v_gene: TRBV5-1
j_gene: TRBJ1-1

CDR3aa: CASSYGLGGAYEQYF
v_gene: TRBV6-5
j_gene: TRBJ2-7

CDR3aa: CASRGTGVYEQYF
v_gene: TRBV28
j_gene: TRBJ2-7

CDR3aa: CASSKHRFGGWVEETQYF
v_gene: TRBV21-1
j_gene: TRBJ2-5

CDR3aa: CATSRDLTPTGDEQQYF
v_gene: TRBV15
j_gene: TRBJ2-7

CDR3aa: CASSARTGNYEQYF
v_gene: TRBV11-2
j_gene: TRBJ2-7

CDR3aa: CASSPPGAGADTQYF
v_gene: TRBV4-3
j_gene: TRBJ2-3

CDR3aa: CASSPGSGELFF
v_gene: TRBV7-8
j_gene: TRBJ2-2

CDR3aa: CASIGFSGEIYEQFF
v_gene: TRBV7-9
j_gene: TRBJ2-1

CDR3aa: CASSLQTYKEGRGYEQYF
v_gene: TRBV5-6
j_gene: TRBJ2-7

CDR3aa: CASSSTPGGWGETQYF
v_gene: TRBV7-8
j_gene: TRBJ2-5

CDR3aa: CASSKTGEHEKLFF
v_gene: TRBV5-4
j_gene: TRBJ1-4

CDR3aa: CASSITGVYEQYF
v_gene: TRBV19
j_gene: TRBJ2-7

CDR3aa: CASSLSIWGEQFF
v_gene: TRBV27
j_gene: TRBJ2-1

CDR3aa: CASSPRAGFGGAFF
v_gene: TRBV28
j_gene: TRBJ1-1

CDR3aa: CASSQGAGELFF
v_gene: TRBV14
j_gene: TRBJ2-2

CDR3aa: CASSFSGRGLYGYTF
v_gene: TRBV28
j_gene: TRBJ1-2

CDR3aa: CASSAQGSYNEQFF
v_gene: TRBV2
j_gene: TRBJ2-1

CDR3aa: CASSVGVFVGLAETQYF
v_gene: TRBV9
j_gene: TRBJ2-5

CDR3aa: CASSPPGEAGNTIYF
v_gene: TRBV28
j_gene: TRBJ1-3

CDR3aa: CASSPARGAQGEQFF
v_gene: TRBV7-7
j_gene: TRBJ2-1

CDR3aa: CASSVDWGADTEAFF
v_gene: TRBV9
j_gene: TRBJ1-1

CDR3aa: CASSYSDTGLGNTIYF
v_gene: TRBV6-6
j_gene: TRBJ1-3

CDR3aa: CAWTSRGNTEAFF
v_gene: TRBV30
j_gene: TRBJ1-1

CDR3aa: CASSLDRVSGYEQYF
v_gene: TRBV18
j_gene: TRBJ2-7

CDR3aa: CASRRGQGAVEKLFF
v_gene: TRBV27
j_gene: TRBJ1-4

CDR3aa: CASSPGAVAYNEQFF
v_gene: TRBV27
j_gene: TRBJ2-1

CDR3aa: CASSSRDSSYEQYF
v_gene: TRBV27
j_gene: TRBJ2-7

CDR3aa: CASSPTSGSVYEQYF
v_gene: TRBV5-1
j_gene: TRBJ2-7

CDR3aa: CASSSTGDRYEQYF
v_gene: TRBV27
j_gene: -

CDR3aa: CASRIGAGAKYEQFF
v_gene: TRBV7-2
j_gene: TRBJ2-1

CDR3aa: CASSEYNLPGNTIYF
v_gene: TRBV25-1
j_gene: TRBJ1-3

CDR3aa: CASKTGSNTEAFF
v_gene: TRBV19
j_gene: TRBJ1-1

CDR3aa: CAIKGETGELFF
v_gene: TRBV10-3
j_gene: TRBJ2-2

CDR3aa: CASSIRDRAYEQYF
v_gene: TRBV19
j_gene: TRBJ2-7

CDR3aa: CASSSGTAYGYTF
v_gene: TRBV27
j_gene: TRBJ1-2